The 28 T cell receptor beta chains reported below all come from one sample, sequenced in a study of blood T cell repertoires in COVID-19. The data were produced by immunoSEQ multiplex PCR, yet TCRdb's version contains in-frame clones alone and is incomplete. The sample records more than 300,000 clones, roughly four fifths being singletons. The specimen sequenced was PBMCs or T cells enriched from blood (not recorded which). The receptors originated from a woman in her forties or fifties who had recovered from COVID-19.

This sequence joins TRBV7-2 and TRBJ2-3; 8 bases are shared with TRBD2. Germline V lookup: CDR1 SGHTA, CDR2 FQGNSA. The junction had 8 bases not matched to a gene; V was cut back by 1 base and J by 2 bases. There are 17 residues in the CDR3. This chain's CDR3 is CASSLVGGGLNTDTQYF. The CDR3 DNA is TGTGCCAGCAGCTTAGTCGGGGGGGGACTAAACACAGATACGCAGTATTTT.

The chain links TRBV19 to TRBJ1-4; D may be TRBD1 (6 bases). This CDR3 comprises 16 residues. From germline, CDR1 is LNHDA and CDR2 SQIVND (reference sequence). V lost 6 bases to trimming and J lost 8 bases, with 22 bases between them. The DNA of the CDR3 is TGTGCCAGTAGCCACCCGGGTGAGACAGGAATCGAAAAACTGTTTTTT. This codes for CASSHPGETGIEKLFF.

The V gene is TRBV9, the J gene TRBJ1-3; tentatively, D is TRBD1 (5 bases). Trimming took 3 bases from V and 0 from J, leaving 7 bases between them. The CDR3 consists of 14 residues. The germline V gene has CDR1 SGDLS and CDR2 YYNGEE. The CDR3 nucleotides read TGTGCCAGCAGCGCCGGGGGCTCTGGAAACACCATATATTTT. This codes for CASSAGGSGNTIYF. Full variable domain (missing parts from reference TRBV9 and TRBJ1-3): DSGVTQTPKHLITATGQRVTLRCSPRSGDLSVYWYQQSLDQGLQFLIQYYNGEERAKGNILERFSAQQFPDLHSELNLSSLELGDSALYFCASSAGGSGNTIYFGEGSWLTVV.

The V gene is TRBV11-1, the J gene TRBJ2-1; 13 nucleotides agree with TRBD2. CDR3 size: 16 residues. Germline loops: CDR1 SGHAT, CDR2 FQDESV (reference sequence). The V gene end was trimmed by 6 bases and the J gene end by 3 bases; junction bases not matched to a gene: 5. This chain's CDR3 is CASRHGTSGNYNEQFF. The CDR3 DNA reads TGTGCCAGCAGGCACGGGACTAGCGGGAACTACAATGAGCAGTTCTTC.

This chain joins TRBV3-1 (or the pseudogene TRBV3-2) and TRBJ2-3, with 7 positions matching TRBD1. Germline assignment: CDR1 LGHDT and CDR2 YNNKEL (reference sequence). This CDR3 comprises 15 residues. V lost 3 bases to trimming and J lost 2 bases; unmatched junction nucleotides: 5. CDR3 amino acids: CASSHRDRVTDTQYF. CDR3 bases: TGTGCCAGCAGCCACCGGGACAGAGTCACAGATACGCAGTATTTT.

The rearrangement links TRBV19 to TRBJ2-1; 10 nucleotides match TRBD2. V dropped 7 bases and J dropped 0; count of bases not matched to a gene: 6. Germline V gene lookup returns CDR1 LNHDA and CDR2 SQIVND (reference sequence). There are 16 residues in the CDR3. CDR3 protein: CASTGLAANSYNEQFF. The CDR3 coding sequence is TGTGCCAGTACCGGACTAGCGGCTAACTCCTACAATGAGCAGTTCTTC.

The chain links TRBV2 to TRBJ1-1; TRBD1 matches 11 bases. This CDR3 is built from 15 residues. The trim removed 11 bases at V and 6 bases at J, leaving 14 bases unmatched. CDR1 and CDR2 (germline): SNHLY, FYNNEI. The CDR3 nucleotides read TGTGCCGGTCGGACAGGGGGCGCGGGGTTTGCTGAAGCTTTCTTT. Translated: CAGRTGGAGFAEAFF.

The V call is TRBV30, the J call TRBJ1-2; 10 positions agree with TRBD1. Germline CDR1 and CDR2: GTSNPN and SVGIG (reference sequence). The CDR3 consists of 16 residues. The trim removed 3 bases at V and 7 bases at J, leaving 14 bases unmatched. CDR3 nucleotides: TGTGCCTGGAGGAACCCGGGACAGGGGTCTTTAGGTGGCTACACCTTC. This codes for CAWRNPGQGSLGGYTF.

V and J are TRBV2 and TRBJ1-1, with unresolved D. There are 14 residues in the CDR3. CDR1 and CDR2 from the germline V gene are SNHLY and FYNNEI. Trimming removed 0 bases from V and 4 bases from J, with 9 bases in between. The CDR3 bases are TGTGCCAGCAGTGAAGCCCTTGCGGGCACTGAAGCTTTCTTT. This translates into CASSEALAGTEAFF.

This clone came up a few times. The V call is TRBV4-2, the J call TRBJ1-1, with D unclear. The germline gives CDR1 LGHNA, CDR2 YNFKEQ. This CDR3 contains 14 residues. The V end lost 4 bases, the J end lost 1 base, and 10 bases lay between the germline ends. CDR3: CASSREGPNTEAFF. The CDR3 DNA follows: TGTGCCAGCAGCCGAGAGGGCCCGAACACTGAAGCTTTCTTT.

The chain carries TRBV11-3 and TRBJ1-1, with D perhaps TRBD1 (5 bases). Germline CDR1 SGHNT, CDR2 YENEEA. V was trimmed by 5 bases and J by 5 bases, leaving 18 bases between them. This CDR3 is built from 15 residues. CDR3 amino acids: CASSQSSSGGTEAFF. The DNA for the CDR3 is TGTGCCAGCAGCCAAAGCTCCTCCGGGGGTACTGAAGCTTTCTTT.

The count of this clone is one. The rearrangement joins TRBV7-9 to TRBJ2-7; D might be TRBD1 (6 bases). This CDR3 is 14 amino acids long. In germline, CDR1 is SEHNR, CDR2 FQNEAQ (reference sequence). The V end was cut by 7 bases, the J end by 0 bases, with 13 bases between. Here the CDR3 DNA reads TGTGCCAGCATCCTCTACAGGGCCTCCTACGAGCAGTACTTC. It is translated as CASILYRASYEQYF.

The chain is built from TRBV27 and TRBJ2-1, with 9 positions matching TRBD2. Germline CDR1 MNHEY, CDR2 SMNVEV (reference sequence). This CDR3 is built from 14 residues. Losses at the gene ends were 3 bases for V and 7 bases for J; bases not matched to a gene: 4. The chain's CDR3 is CASSLLSGRNEQFF. The CDR3 bases are TGTGCCAGCAGTTTGTTAAGCGGGAGGAATGAGCAGTTCTTC.

This chain uses TRBV11-3 with TRBJ1-2; perhaps TRBD1 as D (5 bases). CDR3 length: 16 residues. V lost 1 base to trimming and J lost 4 bases, with 16 bases between them. Germline assignment: CDR1 SGHNT and CDR2 YENEEA. The CDR3 nucleotides are TGTGCCAGCAGCTTAGCCTCCCAGGGACTCGCCTATGGCTACACCTTC. Translated, it gives CASSLASQGLAYGYTF.

The rearrangement joins TRBV5-6 to TRBJ1-2; maybe TRBD1 (6 bases). The ends were cut back, 4 bases at V and 7 bases at J, with 17 bases in the middle. Germline CDR1 and CDR2: SGHDT and YYEEEE. The CDR3 runs 14 residues. Here the CDR3 reads CASSLGTLPAGYTF. The CDR3 nucleotides are TGTGCCAGCAGCCTAGGGACACTACCGGCTGGCTACACCTTC.

The rearrangement joins TRBV30 to TRBJ1-2; 11 bases match TRBD1. The junction had 4 bases not matched to a gene; V was cut back by 5 bases and J by 5 bases. The CDR3 length is 13 residues. From germline, CDR1 is GTSNPN and CDR2 SVGIG (reference sequence). The CDR3 coding sequence is TGTGCCTGGGGGGACAGGGGGGTTTATGGCTACACCTTC. Residues: CAWGDRGVYGYTF.

CDR3 loop: CASSLRDSYGYTF. CDR3 DNA sequence: TGTGCCAGCAGCTTAAGGGACAGCTATGGCTACACCTTC. The V gene is TRBV5-4, the J gene TRBJ1-2, with 7 bases that match TRBD1. Germline V gene data show CDR1 as SGHNT and CDR2 as YYREEE (reference sequence). The CDR3 contains 13 residues. Unmatched junction bases numbered 2, after V lost 2 bases and J lost 4 bases.

The rearrangement joins TRBV30 to TRBJ1-5; 7 bases fit TRBD1. The CDR3 has 17 residues. Germline CDR1 GTSNPN, CDR2 SVGIG (reference sequence). V shed 1 base and J 4 bases; nucleotides not matched to a gene: 13. The CDR3 nucleotides are TGTGCCTGGAGTGGCCCTTGGGACAGACGCCAAAATCAGCCCCAGCATTTT. Its protein is CAWSGPWDRRQNQPQHF.

This chain joins TRBV5-6 and TRBJ2-7; possible D gene TRBD2, 6 bases. Germline V gene data show CDR1 as SGHDT and CDR2 as YYEEEE. V dropped 4 bases and J dropped 3 bases, with 20 bases sitting between them. The CDR3 contains 16 residues. The CDR3 loop is CASSPFGGIPYYEQYF. The CDR3 DNA reads as TGTGCCAGCAGCCCCTTTGGCGGGATCCCATACTACGAGCAGTACTTC.

This sequence joins TRBV19 and TRBJ1-5, with D possibly TRBD1 on 6 matching bases. Deletions cut 3 bases from V and 9 bases from J, with 15 bases between. Germline CDR1 is LNHDA and CDR2 is SQIVND (reference sequence). The CDR3 runs to 14 residues. In DNA, the CDR3 is TGTGCCAGTAGTATCCGACAGGAGCTCGGGCCCCAGCATTTT. Its translation: CASSIRQELGPQHF.

This clone was seen only a few times. This rearrangement joins TRBV19 to TRBJ1-6; 12 positions agree with TRBD1. This CDR3 region has 16 residues. Germline CDR1 reads LNHDA; CDR2 reads SQIVND (reference sequence). Trimming took 2 bases from V and 10 from J; bases not matched to a gene: 6. In nucleotides, the CDR3 is TGTGCCAGTAGTATACCGGGACAGGGGGCAGGGTCACCCCTCCACTTT. Amino acid sequence: CASSIPGQGAGSPLHF. Variable domain in full (rest from reference TRBV19 and TRBJ1-6): DGGITQSPKYLFRKEGQNVTLSCEQNLNHDAMYWYRQDPGQGLRLIYYSQIVNDFQKGDIAEGYSVSREKKESFPLTVTSAQKNPTAFYLCASSIPGQGAGSPLHFGNGTRLTVT.

Points on this clone: This same CDR3 is encoded by further DNA sequences in the sample. This chain links TRBV4-3 with TRBJ1-2; D ambiguous. The CDR3 is 14 amino acids. V lost 0 bases to trimming and J lost 4 bases, with 9 bases between them. In germline, CDR1 is LGHNA, CDR2 YSLEER. The CDR3 DNA is TGCGCCAGCAGCCAAGATCTCCATAGCTATGGCTACACCTTC. This codes for CASSQDLHSYGYTF.

This clone was seen a few times. V is TRBV3-1 (or the pseudogene TRBV3-2) and J is TRBJ1-2; 12 nucleotides match TRBD1. Trimming took 0 bases from V and 4 from J; bases not matched to a gene: 6. From germline, CDR1 is LGHDT and CDR2 YNNKEL (reference sequence). This CDR3 comprises 17 residues. The CDR3 sequence is CASSQDRGTGGAYGYTF. In DNA, the CDR3 is TGTGCCAGCAGCCAAGATCGGGGGACAGGGGGCGCCTATGGCTACACCTTC.

V and J are TRBV5-6 and TRBJ1-1; D unclear. This CDR3 spans 16 amino acids. Trimming left V 0 bases short and J 0 bases short, with 12 bases between. Germline CDR1 SGHDT, CDR2 YYEEEE. Here the CDR3 reads CASSLALGDMNTEAFF. The CDR3 coding sequence is TGTGCCAGCAGCTTGGCCTTGGGAGATATGAACACTGAAGCTTTCTTT.

The J gene is TRBJ2-1, the V gene TRBV19; 7 bases fit TRBD2. Unmatched junction bases numbered 6, after V lost 2 bases and J lost 2 bases. The germline V gene encodes CDR1 LNHDA and CDR2 SQIVND (reference sequence). The CDR3 covers 16 residues. The DNA for the CDR3 is TGTGCCAGTAGTATAACGGCTAGCGGACCCTACAATGAGCAGTTCTTC. Translation gives CASSITASGPYNEQFF.

V gene TRBV4-1 combines with J gene TRBJ2-3; 10 bases fit TRBD2. Germline loops: CDR1 MGHRA, CDR2 YSYEKL. The CDR3 loop spans 16 amino acids. With V trimmed by 1 base and J by 4 bases, 5 bases remained unmatched. The CDR3 here is CASSQGSGRTADTQYF. The CDR3 nucleotides read TGCGCCAGCAGCCAAGGTAGCGGGAGGACCGCAGATACGCAGTATTTT.

The chain joins TRBV5-5 to TRBJ1-2; D ambiguous. The CDR3 loop spans 14 amino acids. The V gene's germline CDR1 is SGHKS and CDR2 YYEKEE (reference sequence). Trimming shortened V by 0 bases and J by 5 bases, and 11 bases separated the two germline ends. The CDR3 region is CASSLDLGTYGYTF. The CDR3 DNA reads TGTGCCAGCAGCTTGGATCTGGGCACGTATGGCTACACCTTC.

V usage is TRBV6-5 and J usage is TRBJ2-2, with 8 bases lining up with TRBD1. The germline gives CDR1 MNHEY, CDR2 SVGAGI. This CDR3 is built from 15 residues. V was pared by 7 bases and J by 4 bases, with 8 bases of the junction left unmatched. The CDR3 DNA reads TGTGCCAGCACCACAGGGGGTCGAATCACCGGGGAGCTGTTTTTT. It is translated as CASTTGGRITGELFF.